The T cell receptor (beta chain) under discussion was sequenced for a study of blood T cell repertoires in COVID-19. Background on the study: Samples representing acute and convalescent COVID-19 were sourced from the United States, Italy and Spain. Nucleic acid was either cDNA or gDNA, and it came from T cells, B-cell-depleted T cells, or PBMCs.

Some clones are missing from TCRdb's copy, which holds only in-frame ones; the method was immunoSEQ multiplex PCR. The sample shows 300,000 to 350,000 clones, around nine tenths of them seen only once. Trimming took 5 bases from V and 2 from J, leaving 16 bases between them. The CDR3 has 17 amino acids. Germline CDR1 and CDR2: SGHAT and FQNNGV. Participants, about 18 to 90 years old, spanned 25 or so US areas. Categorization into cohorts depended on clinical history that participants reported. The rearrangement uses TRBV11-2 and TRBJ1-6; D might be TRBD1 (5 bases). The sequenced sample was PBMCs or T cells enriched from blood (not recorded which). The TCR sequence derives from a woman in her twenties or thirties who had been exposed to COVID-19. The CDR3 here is CASSPRGSGPYNSPLHF. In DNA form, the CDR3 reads TGTGCCAGCAGCCCCCGGGGGAGTGGGCCCTATAATTCACCCCTCCACTTT. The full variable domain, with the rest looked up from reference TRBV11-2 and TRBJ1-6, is EAGVAQSPRYKIIEKRQSVAFWCNPISGHATLYWYQQILGQGPKLLIQFQNNGVVDDSQLPKDRFSAERLKGVDSTLKIQPAKLEDSAVYLCASSPRGSGPYNSPLHFGNGTRLTVT.